This TCR beta chain was documented in a study of blood T cells in healthy people across ages. Findings and limits, study-wide: It was the long-lived donors that had more naive CD4+ cells and higher diversity than aged donors.

Germline-derived CDR1 and CDR2 are SGDLS and YYNGEE. The CDR3 runs 14 residues. V was cut by 4 bases and J by 7 bases, with 12 bases left in between. Using a J-beta primer mix together with a sample-barcoded 5' primer, a second PCR was run for roughly 6 to 12 cycles. Carrying 12 random nucleotides, a template-switch adaptor labeled each individual cDNA molecule. Via MiXCR, TCRdb re-called the 5' RACE reads, giving one row per CDR3 protein. The data show roughly 1,800,000 distinct CDR3 sequences, about 50% seen once. A note on this clonotype: As yet, its antigen is unknown.

Healthy Caucasian individuals from Russia aged 6 to 90 served as donors. Whenever a sample was processed, at least 6.5 million PBMCs were isolated. The specimen sequenced was blood. The source of this sequence is a woman aged 35 to 49 in good health. V gene TRBV9 combines with J gene TRBJ1-6; no definite D call. CDR3 residues: CASSPRTVNSPLHF. The CDR3 DNA sequence: TGTGCCAGCAGCCCCCGGACGGTAAATTCACCCCTCCACTTT.